A selection of T cell receptor beta chains follows, all from one sample in a study of cytomegalovirus exposure and HLA in healthy donors. Data came from immunoSEQ multiplex PCR; TCRdb stores just in-frame clones and leaves some out. The sample holds around 130,000 clones; 85% are singletons and the top ten take about 6.7%. The sequencing sample was made of PBMCs. Receptor source: a woman aged 25-40 years in good health and CMV-seropositive. Each CDR3 is given without its conserved first and last residue.

v_gene | CDR3aa
TRBV10-2 | ASGNTGDGELF
TRBV5-6 | ASSFGGGYGYT
TRBV2 | ASSAERRTDTQY
TRBV18 | ASSPSGDGYT
TRBV19 | ASSIGAGVSGEGNEQF
TRBV9 | ASSVGEYNEQF
TRBV7-9 | ASSQGTYEQY
TRBV6-5 | ASSYFGGARDEQF
TRBV19 | ASSMTASGYT
TRBV5-1 | ASSLRTGAEQY
TRBV10-1 | ASSGAGGYNEQF
TRBV10-3 | AISGQQPTDTQY
TRBV5-1 | ASSPGGRAEQY
TRBV18 | ASSPGQGSEQY
TRBV27 | ASSSGTSGGIQY
TRBV16 | ASSHLEGLSYEQY
TRBV7-9 | ASSLEGLHNSPLH
TRBV7-9 | ASSLRRSTTENEQY
TRBV5-1 | ASSWDSSAGTEAF
TRBV30 | AWSPGLSTDTQY
TRBV11-2 | ASSNLRGPGPTGELF
TRBV4-2 | ASSLGTGTSYEQY
TRBV28 | ASSLSFDRANGYT
TRBV25-1 | ASTLAGADSPLH
TRBV6-1 | ASGQRLNTEAF
TRBV5-1 | ASSLGQGGETQY
TRBV5-1 | ASSFQVEETQY
TRBV29-1 | SVPGQFEEKLF
TRBV9 | ASSAPVAGGRDTQY
TRBV6-1 | ASSPQGGFNEKLF
TRBV5-1 | ASSLGIAVNNEQF
TRBV9 | ASSVDRGNQPQH
TRBV6-1 | ASEGNTEAF
TRBV6-5 | ASSYTSRGPGELF
TRBV2 | ASNREGGNNEQF
TRBV11-1 | ASSLAISGSTDTQY
TRBV27 | ASSLSSDYGYT
TRBV5-8 | ASSLTGYSYEQY
TRBV5-1 | ASSPGSGGPSYNEQF
TRBV14 | ASSQVGLALHGNTQY
TRBV6-5 | ASSPTLNQPQH
TRBV7-8 | ASSLGQRGSNQPQH
TRBV6-1 | ASSEGVPGQGGYGYT
TRBV5-1 | ASSFSGRDTGELF
TRBV13 | ASSPWTGNNEQF
TRBV6-5 | ASSNRGYEQY